The 14 T cell receptor beta chains below were found in one sample sequenced in a study of identifying expanded T cells in peripheral blood (dated by TCRdb to about 2019). Libraries were constructed by the immunoSEQ multiplex PCR assay. Sourced from immuneACCESS, this table was stored by TCRdb with only in-frame sequences that have V and J called. A share of the clones is absent; for the studies checked, an unresolved V gene accounts for under half, and the remainder has no known explanation. The sample table shows roughly 81,000 clones, and about four fifths are seen once. Of the sample, roughly 21% is held by the ten largest clones. The specimen sequenced was blood. These receptors were obtained from a person between 18 and 70 years old in good health.

This sequence joins TRBV5-6 and TRBJ1-2, with 8 bases fitting TRBD1. The CDR3 has 14 residues. Trimming removed 1 base from V and 4 bases from J; junction bases left unmatched: 3. Germline V lookup: CDR1 SGHDT, CDR2 YYEEEE. CDR3 sequence (DNA): TGTGCCAGCAGCTTGCCAGGGGGCGGCTATGGCTACACCTTC. Residues: CASSLPGGGYGYTF.

V usage is TRBV9 and J usage is TRBJ1-2; weak D call: TRBD1 (5 bases). From germline, CDR1 is SGDLS and CDR2 YYNGEE. The CDR3 sequence is 14 residues long. V lost 0 bases to trimming and J lost 8 bases, with 14 bases between them. CDR3 sequence reads: CASSVVAGTGGYTF. For the CDR3, the DNA is TGTGCCAGCAGCGTAGTGGCAGGGACGGGGGGCTACACCTTC. Variable domain in full (rest from reference TRBV9 and TRBJ1-2): DSGVTQTPKHLITATGQRVTLRCSPRSGDLSVYWYQQSLDQGLQFLIQYYNGEERAKGNILERFSAQQFPDLHSELNLSSLELGDSALYFCASSVVAGTGGYTFGSGTRLTVV.

The chain carries TRBV7-9 and TRBJ1-1; D is undetermined. The CDR3 is made up of 13 amino acids. Trimming shortened V by 3 bases and J by 5 bases, and 10 bases separated the two germline ends. Germline V gene lookup returns CDR1 SEHNR and CDR2 FQNEAQ (reference sequence). The CDR3 DNA reads as TGTGCCAGCAGCTTTCGTTTAAGTACTGAAGCTTTCTTT. Protein product: CASSFRLSTEAFF.

V is TRBV5-6 and J is TRBJ2-1, with D possibly being TRBD1 (6 bases). In germline, CDR1 is SGHDT, CDR2 YYEEEE. This CDR3 contains 13 residues. V lost 7 bases and J 3 bases, leaving 11 bases between the germline ends. CDR3 region: CASLEQGYNEQFF. CDR3 nucleotide sequence: TGTGCCAGCCTCGAACAGGGCTACAATGAGCAGTTCTTC.

The CDR3: CASSLIGSRGSGANVLTF. In nucleotides, the CDR3 is TGCGCCAGCAGCTTGATCGGCTCCCGGGGCTCTGGGGCCAACGTCCTGACTTTC. This chain connects TRBV4-3 to TRBJ2-6; TRBD2 is a possible D gene (5 bases). Germline assignment: CDR1 LGHNA and CDR2 YSLEER. Trimming took off 5 bases at V and 0 bases at J, with 17 bases between the two ends. This CDR3 has 18 residues.

V usage is TRBV7-3 and J usage is TRBJ2-3, with D possibly matching TRBD2 (6 bases). Germline assignment: CDR1 SGHTA and CDR2 FQGTGA. V was cut by 5 bases and J by 2 bases, with 17 bases left in between. This CDR3 has 16 residues. The CDR3 spells CASSIHGGTNTDTQYF. Here the CDR3 DNA reads TGTGCCAGCAGCATCCACGGCGGGACGAACACAGATACGCAGTATTTT.

The CDR3 spells CASSREGDQETQYF. The CDR3 region has the DNA TGTGCCAGCAGTAGAGAAGGGGATCAAGAGACCCAGTACTTC. The V and J genes are TRBV27 and TRBJ2-5, with D perhaps TRBD1 (5 bases). Germline CDR1 MNHEY, CDR2 SMNVEV (reference sequence). CDR3 length: 14 residues. Trimming pared 5 bases from V and 2 bases from J, leaving 12 bases between.

The rearrangement links TRBV7-2 to TRBJ2-3, with D perhaps TRBD1 (5 bases). Trimming pared 4 bases from V and 2 bases from J, leaving 10 bases between. This CDR3 has 14 amino acids. Germline-derived CDR1 and CDR2 are SGHTA and FQGNSA. DNA of the CDR3: TGTGCCAGCAGCTCTACAGGAACCACAGATACGCAGTATTTT. Its protein is CASSSTGTTDTQYF.

The chain combines TRBV28 with TRBJ2-7; TRBD2 matches 8 bases. The CDR3 extends over 16 amino acids. Germline V CDR1 and CDR2: MDHEN, SYDVKM. Losses at the gene ends were 6 bases for V and 3 bases for J; bases not matched to a gene: 13. CDR3 region: CASSPQGIAGFYEQYF. CDR3 in DNA: TGTGCCAGCAGCCCTCAGGGGATAGCGGGATTCTACGAGCAGTACTTC.

The rearrangement joins TRBV10-3 to TRBJ2-7, with 11 bases identical to TRBD2. The CDR3 spans 14 residues. V trimming: 4 bases; J trimming: 6 bases; junction bases outside the gene matches: 5. Germline V CDR1 and CDR2: ENHRY, SYGVKD. CDR3 residues: CAISVLAGGFEQYF. The CDR3 DNA reads as TGTGCCATCAGTGTGTTAGCGGGAGGGTTCGAGCAGTACTTC.

The J gene is TRBJ2-3, the V gene TRBV6-4, with 8 bases matching TRBD2. Germline loops: CDR1 MRHNA, CDR2 SNTAGT. The CDR3 has 15 amino acids. V dropped 3 bases and J dropped 4; count of bases not matched to a gene: 6. This CDR3 reads CASSDSSGSSDTQYF. The CDR3 DNA reads TGTGCCAGCAGTGATTCAAGCGGGAGCTCAGATACGCAGTATTTT.

The genes are TRBV6-5 and TRBJ1-5; D remains ambiguous. The germline V gene encodes CDR1 MNHEY and CDR2 SVGAGI. Deletions cut 5 bases from V and 2 bases from J, with 10 bases between. The CDR3 runs to 14 residues. This chain's CDR3 is CASSPDGGNQPQHF. The CDR3 bases are TGTGCCAGCAGTCCGGACGGCGGCAATCAGCCCCAGCATTTT.

This chain connects TRBV7-2 to TRBJ1-4, with a possible D match to TRBD1 (5 bases). V was shortened by 1 base and J by 0 bases, with 12 bases between the two germline ends. Germline CDR1 is SGHTA and CDR2 is FQGNSA. The CDR3 spans 17 residues. Here the CDR3 reads CASSLVGPGATNEKLFF. CDR3 DNA: TGTGCCAGCAGCTTAGTGGGACCGGGTGCAACTAATGAAAAACTGTTTTTT.

This chain joins TRBV7-9 and TRBJ1-4, with D uncertain. This CDR3 is built from 17 residues. Trimming removed 10 bases at V and 4 bases at J, with 25 bases between. Germline V gene lookup returns CDR1 SEHNR and CDR2 FQNEAQ (reference sequence). The CDR3 sequence is CATPANVIHLSNEKLFF. The CDR3 DNA reads TGTGCCACCCCGGCGAACGTTATCCACCTTAGTAATGAAAAACTGTTTTTT.